The rows below give T cell receptor beta chains drawn from one sample of a study of cytomegalovirus exposure and HLA in healthy donors. Using immunoSEQ multiplex PCR, the repertoire was profiled, and TCRdb retains in-frame clones only, with some absent. The sample lists about 160,000 clones, approximately 77% occurring once. Sequenced sample: PBMCs. The receptors shown here come from a man under 40 in good health and CMV-seropositive. CDR3s include the opening cysteine and the closing phenylalanine or tryptophan. Each record gives: J gene, clone size, D gene, V gene, CDR3 protein, CDR3 DNA. The D gene is left open where the match is weak. Clone size is given for some rows only: seen once, a few or many times, or a class if the clone is expanded.

TRBJ2-7	NA	TRBD2	TRBV27	CASGGVRSYEQYF	TGTGCCAGCGGGGGGGTCCGCTCCTACGAGCAGTACTTC
TRBJ2-3	once	TRBD2	TRBV2	CASRAGLAGGWVDTQYF	TGTGCCAGCAGGGCGGGACTAGCGGGGGGCTGGGTAGATACGCAGTATTTT
TRBJ2-2	NA	TRBD2	TRBV5-1	CASRNLAGGTGELFF	TGCGCCAGCAGAAATCTAGCGGGGGGCACCGGGGAGCTGTTTTTT
TRBJ2-6	NA	TRBD1	TRBV7-7	CASSLGTGFGANVLTF	TGTGCCAGCAGCTTAGGGACAGGGTTCGGGGCCAACGTCCTGACTTTC
TRBJ1-1	NA	NA	TRBV10-3	CAISGAENTEAFF	TGTGCCATCAGTGGCGCGGAGAACACTGAAGCTTTCTTT
TRBJ2-7	NA	NA	TRBV4-2	CASSQDLRTPRGEQYF	TGTGCCAGCAGCCAAGATCTACGAACCCCCCGGGGCGAGCAGTACTTC
TRBJ1-2	NA	NA	TRBV29-1	CSDRVGGLGGYTF	TGCAGCGACCGGGTCGGGGGGCTTGGTGGCTACACCTTC
TRBJ2-7	once	NA	TRBV28	CASSQFYEQYF	TGTGCCAGCAGTCAATTCTACGAGCAGTACTTC
TRBJ2-3	NA	NA	TRBV7-2	CASSIFDTASTDTQYF	TGTGCCAGCAGCATCTTCGACACCGCGAGCACAGATACGCAGTATTTT
TRBJ1-6	NA	TRBD1	TRBV4-1	CASSQEGTAKSSYNSPLHF	TGCGCCAGCAGCCAAGAAGGGACAGCTAAAAGCTCCTATAATTCACCCCTCCACTTT
TRBJ1-2	NA	TRBD1	TRBV6-5	CASSSSLTGINGYTF	TGTGCCAGCAGCTCCTCTTTGACAGGGATTAATGGCTACACCTTC
TRBJ1-2	once	NA	TRBV9	CASSEQGSNYGYTF	TGTGCCAGCAGCGAACAGGGCTCTAACTATGGCTACACCTTC
TRBJ1-1	few	NA	TRBV6-5	CASSYRGNTEAFF	TGTGCCAGCAGTTACAGGGGGAACACTGAAGCTTTCTTT
TRBJ2-5	NA	NA	TRBV5-1	CASSLEAAETQYF	TGCGCCAGCAGCTTGGAGGCGGCTGAGACCCAGTACTTC
TRBJ1-1	NA	NA	TRBV28	CASSLPATDEAFF	TGTGCCAGCAGTTTACCTGCGACAGATGAAGCTTTCTTT
TRBJ1-5	once	TRBD1	TRBV30	CAWGTAYSNQPQHF	TGTGCCTGGGGGACAGCGTATAGCAATCAGCCCCAGCATTTT
TRBJ2-2	NA	TRBD2	TRBV6-1	CASIIPGGRTGELFF	TGTGCCAGCATCATTCCCGGGGGGAGAACCGGGGAGCTGTTTTTT
TRBJ1-1	few	TRBD1	TRBV19	CASSTTGVPVLSTEAFF	TGTGCCAGTAGTACGACAGGGGTGCCAGTCCTGAGCACTGAAGCTTTCTTT
TRBJ1-5	NA	NA	TRBV18	CASSPQAGLLEQPQHF	TGTGCCAGCTCACCACAGGCAGGGCTACTGGAGCAGCCCCAGCATTTT
TRBJ2-7	NA	NA	TRBV2	CASATPGLSREQYF	TGTGCCAGCGCTACACCGGGACTGTCTCGAGAGCAGTACTTC
TRBJ2-7	NA	NA	TRBV12-1	CASRQTGSEQYF	TGTGCCAGCAGGCAAACAGGTTCCGAGCAGTACTTC
TRBJ1-5	few	TRBD1	TRBV7-9	CASSSYRDRGDQPQHF	TGTGCCAGCAGCTCCTACCGGGACAGGGGCGATCAGCCCCAGCATTTT
TRBJ1-6	NA	NA	TRBV5-4	CASSLDQTSGSPLHF	TGTGCCAGCAGCTTGGACCAGACCTCGGGGTCACCCCTTCACTTT
TRBJ2-7	NA	TRBD2	TRBV10-3	CAISGGLAGLNYEQYF	TGTGCCATCAGTGGGGGACTAGCGGGCCTTAACTACGAGCAGTACTTC
TRBJ2-7	few	NA	TRBV6-5	CASLGGHHEQYF	TGTGCCAGCTTGGGGGGGCACCACGAGCAGTACTTC
TRBJ2-1	NA	TRBD2	TRBV6-4	CASSDSTGGHNEQFF	TGTGCCAGCAGTGACTCGACGGGGGGGCACAATGAGCAGTTCTTC
TRBJ2-1	few	TRBD2	TRBV2	CASRFTSGRNEQFF	TGTGCCAGCCGTTTCACTAGCGGGCGGAATGAGCAGTTCTTC
TRBJ2-7	once	NA	TRBV6-1	CASSEMASHYEQYF	TGTGCCAGCAGTGAAATGGCCTCGCACTACGAGCAGTACTTC
TRBJ1-5	NA	TRBD1	TRBV6-5	CASRGQSGPQHF	TGTGCCAGCAGGGGACAGTCCGGGCCCCAGCATTTT
TRBJ1-6	NA	NA	TRBV4-3	CASSQMGGDRSNSPLHF	TGCGCCAGCAGTCAAATGGGCGGTGACAGAAGCAATTCACCCCTCCACTTT
TRBJ1-6	NA	NA	TRBV6-1	CASSGDIFSPLHF	TGTGCCAGCAGTGGGGACATCTTCTCACCCCTCCACTTT
TRBJ2-5	NA	TRBD1	TRBV5-6	CASSLSSGGVETQYF	TGTGCCAGCAGCTTGTCGTCAGGGGGCGTAGAGACCCAGTACTTC
TRBJ1-6	NA	NA	TRBV5-4	CASSLAGGSPGNSPLHF	TGTGCCAGCAGCCTGGCTGGCGGCAGTCCTGGAAATTCACCCCTCCACTTT
TRBJ1-2	NA	TRBD1	TRBV29-1	CSLLTGDDYGYTF	TGCAGCTTACTGACAGGGGACGACTATGGCTACACCTTC
TRBJ1-4	once	TRBD1	TRBV5-5	CASSSRRDRAAEKLFF	TGTGCCAGCAGCTCGCGTAGGGACAGGGCGGCGGAAAAACTGTTTTTT
TRBJ2-5	NA	NA	TRBV6-5	CASSYRQTQETQYF	TGTGCCAGCAGTTATAGACAGACACAAGAGACCCAGTACTTC
TRBJ2-7	few	TRBD1	TRBV5-1	CASSGGPGTGGVEQYF	TGCGCCAGCAGCGGGGGGCCCGGGACAGGGGGGGTCGAGCAGTACTTC
TRBJ2-7	NA	TRBD2	TRBV27	CASQGLARHEQYF	TGTGCCAGCCAGGGACTAGCGAGACACGAGCAGTACTTC
TRBJ2-1	NA	NA	TRBV27	CASSFVSAYNEQFF	TGTGCCAGCAGTTTTGTTTCAGCCTACAATGAGCAGTTCTTC
TRBJ1-5	NA	NA	TRBV7-2	CASSPNRNQPQHF	TGTGCCAGCAGCCCCAATCGCAATCAGCCCCAGCATTTT
TRBJ1-1	NA	TRBD1	TRBV5-1	CASSLRTGDTEAFF	TGCGCCAGCAGCCTAAGGACAGGGGACACTGAAGCTTTCTTT
TRBJ2-1	once	TRBD2	TRBV29-1	CSVVVAGGTSSYNEQFF	TGCAGCGTTGTAGTGGCGGGGGGAACGAGCTCCTACAATGAGCAGTTCTTC